Each of the 5 T cell receptor beta chains below was sequenced from the same sample in a study of T cell responses to AZD1222 COVID-19 vaccine. TCRdb's copy holds only in-frame clones and misses some; the assay was immunoSEQ multiplex PCR. Of around 140,000 clones detected, around 94% appear once; the ten largest clones hold 9.3%. The specimen was peripheral blood, collected 28 days after the second AZD1222 dose. The source is an adult who received the AZD1222 COVID-19 vaccine.

The chain couples TRBV5-4 to TRBJ1-2; 9 nucleotides align to TRBD1. CDR3 size: 16 residues. J lost 8 bases, V lost 0 bases, and 11 bases had no gene match. The germline CDR1 and CDR2 sequences are SGHNT and YYREEE (reference sequence). For the CDR3, the DNA is TGTGCCAGCAGCTTGGTGGGACAGGGCGGGGGAAGAGGCTACACCTTC. This encodes CASSLVGQGGGRGYTF.

The chain has TRBV7-2 and TRBJ1-5; a weak D match, TRBD1 (6 bases). This CDR3 is built from 15 residues. V was clipped by 7 bases and J by 5 bases, with 18 bases between them. Germline CDR1 is SGHTA and CDR2 is FQGNSA. CDR3 DNA: TGTGCCAGCATCCAACAAACAGGGTTGGATCAGCCCCAGCATTTT. This encodes CASIQQTGLDQPQHF.

This clone was picked up one time. The genes are TRBV2 and TRBJ2-3; D is undetermined. The length of the CDR3 is 13 residues. Deletions cut 3 bases from V and 5 bases from J, with 9 bases between. Germline V gene sequence: CDR1 SNHLY, CDR2 FYNNEI. For the CDR3, the DNA is TGTGCCAGCAGTGAGTATCCCGGAGATACGCAGTATTTT. Its protein product is CASSEYPGDTQYF.

Written as DNA, the CDR3 is TGTGCCAGCAGCCTAGAAACCGGGACAGGGAGGTCACCCCTCCACTTT. Encoded protein: CASSLETGTGRSPLHF. The chain carries TRBV27 and TRBJ1-6; 9 bases match TRBD1. This CDR3 has 16 amino acids. With V trimmed by 6 bases and J by 10 bases, 13 bases remained unmatched. Germline loops: CDR1 MNHEY, CDR2 SMNVEV (reference sequence).

The DNA for the CDR3 is TGTGCCAGTTGGACAGGGGGTCCCAACGAGCAGTACTTC. This sequence encodes CASWTGGPNEQYF. The chain recombines TRBV18 with TRBJ2-7; 10 positions match TRBD1. Germline V CDR1 and CDR2: KGHSH, LQKENI. The CDR3 covers 13 residues. Unmatched junction bases numbered 7, after V lost 9 bases and J lost 5 bases.